This record concerns one T cell receptor (beta chain) sequence. The same CDR3 also results from other DNA sequences found in this sample. The data belong to a study of cytomegalovirus exposure and HLA in healthy donors. With 60 Vbeta and 13 Jbeta primers, the PCR was carried out. In the original processing: Later reanalysis found roughly 80 million unique TCR beta chains, some 10 million of them shared. Assay used: immunoSEQ multiplex PCR; TCRdb lists only in-frame clones, some missing. That table gives V, J and clone size, and the DNA gave D and trimming. The sample records 100,000 to 150,000 clones, more than 75% being singletons. The CDR3 is made up of 16 amino acids. The germline gives CDR1 LNHNV, CDR2 YYDKDF (reference sequence). V was clipped by 0 bases and J by 1 base, with 10 bases between them.

The sequencing sample was made of PBMCs. V usage is TRBV15 and J usage is TRBJ2-1; D is undetermined. The TCR originated in a woman aged 45-59 years in good health and CMV-seropositive. Here the CDR3 reads CATSRDRVVSYNEQFF. The CDR3 region has the DNA TGTGCCACCAGCAGAGATAGAGTGGTGTCCTACAATGAGCAGTTCTTC.